This entry features one T cell receptor (beta chain) sequence. This sample includes further DNA sequences coding for the same CDR3. This entry is derived from a study of control samples from healthy donors and cancer patients. Assay: immunoSEQ multiplex PCR; the TCRdb copy retains only in-frame clones and omits some. Found here are about 170,000 clones, 75% to 95% of them singletons; the top ten hold less than 1.6%. The CDR3 has 12 amino acids. V was cut by 3 bases and J by 1 base, with 6 bases left in between. Germline loops: CDR1 DFQATT, CDR2 SNEGSKA (reference sequence). The material sequenced was blood. This TCR was recovered from a woman aged 25 to 39 in good health. The chain couples TRBV20-1 to TRBJ1-1; D gene ambiguous. CDR3: CSASRKNTEAFF. CDR3 in DNA: TGCAGTGCTAGTCGAAAGAACACTGAAGCTTTCTTT.